The 25 T cell receptor beta chains in this list originate from one sample, sequenced in a study of beta chain features in type 1 diabetes. The authors reverse transcribed all of the isolated RNA, so sequencing captured expressed TCRB transcripts. Clones were read by immunoSEQ multiplex PCR, and TCRdb kept only the in-frame ones, dropping some. The repertoire holds hundreds of thousands of clones, 15% to 17% seen once, with approximately 0.087% in the top ten. The sample was naive CD4+ T cells from blood. These receptors all stem from a man aged 18 to 29 in good health.

The sample holds a few counts of this clone. The CDR3 loop reads CSAGATGELFF. The CDR3 bases are TGCAGTGCGGGAGCCACCGGGGAGCTGTTTTTT. V and J are TRBV20-1 and TRBJ2-2, with a possible D match to TRBD2 (5 bases). The CDR3 sequence is 11 residues long. Deletions cut 6 bases from V and 4 bases from J, with 6 bases between. Per germline, CDR1 DFQATT and CDR2 SNEGSKA (reference sequence).

The rearrangement links TRBV7-9 to TRBJ1-1, with D possibly TRBD1 on 5 matching bases. Trimming pared 5 bases from V and 0 bases from J, leaving 13 bases between. The CDR3 extends over 15 amino acids. The germline gives CDR1 SEHNR, CDR2 FQNEAQ (reference sequence). The CDR3, as DNA: TGTGCCAGCAGCCCGGGACGTCGATTGAACACTGAAGCTTTCTTT. As protein: CASSPGRRLNTEAFF.

The rearrangement joins TRBV7-2 to TRBJ1-4, with TRBD1 as a possible D gene (6 bases). Trimming cost V 5 bases and J 4 bases, with 14 bases left between them. The length of the CDR3 is 15 residues. The V gene's germline CDR1 is SGHTA and CDR2 FQGNSA. The CDR3 here is CASSTQQGYNEKLFF. The DNA of the CDR3 is TGTGCCAGCAGCACGCAACAGGGATATAATGAAAAACTGTTTTTT. Full variable domain (outside the CDR3, taken from reference TRBV7-2 and TRBJ1-4): GAGVSQSPSNKVTEKGKDVELRCDPISGHTALYWYRQSLGQGLEFLIYFQGNSAPDKSGLPSDRFSAERTGGSVSTLTIQRTQQEDSAVYLCASSTQQGYNEKLFFGSGTQLSVL.

This chain connects TRBV7-2 to TRBJ1-1, with D tentatively TRBD1 (6 bases). This CDR3 comprises 14 residues. Germline lookup yields CDR1 SGHTA and CDR2 FQGNSA. Trimming removed 8 bases at V and 5 bases at J, with 18 bases between. The CDR3 coding sequence is TGTGCCAGCCGGACAGACTTAGCACGAACTGAAGCTTTCTTT. This translates into CASRTDLARTEAFF.

The chain combines TRBV29-1 with TRBJ1-1; D unclear. The CDR3 contains 12 residues. Germline values: CDR1 SQVTM, CDR2 ANQGSEA. V gave up 7 bases and J gave up 1 base, with 10 bases separating them. CDR3 region: CSGGRSNTEAFF. DNA for the CDR3: TGCAGCGGAGGACGGTCGAACACTGAAGCTTTCTTT.

This clone has just a few counts. The rearrangement joins TRBV5-1 to TRBJ2-2; D gene unclear. Germline V gives CDR1 SGHRS, CDR2 YFSETQ. Deletions cut 4 bases from V and 2 bases from J, with 12 bases between. The CDR3 contains 15 residues. CDR3 region: CASSTGSLNTGELFF. The CDR3 DNA reads TGCGCCAGCAGCACCGGATCTTTAAACACCGGGGAGCTGTTTTTT.

This clone appeared a few times. V is TRBV18 and J is TRBJ1-2; D possibly corresponds to TRBD1 (6 bases). The CDR3 consists of 15 residues. V was clipped by 0 bases and J by 4 bases, with 12 bases between them. Germline CDR1 reads KGHSH; CDR2 reads LQKENI. In nucleotides, the CDR3 is TGTGCCAGCTCACCACCTTTGGGGGGCACCTATGGCTACACCTTC. It specifies CASSPPLGGTYGYTF.

This chain connects TRBV2 to TRBJ2-1, with 8 bases lining up with TRBD2. The CDR3 consists of 13 residues. V dropped 7 bases and J dropped 10; count of bases not matched to a gene: 9. Germline CDR1 and CDR2: SNHLY and FYNNEI. In nucleotides, the CDR3 is TGTGCCAGCAAGGGGACTAGAAAGTTGGAGCAGTTCTTC. This sequence encodes CASKGTRKLEQFF.

The chain has TRBV2 and TRBJ2-5; the D gene is possibly TRBD2 (6 bases). With 10 bases removed from V and 4 bases from J, the gap between germline ends came to 16 bases. This CDR3 comprises 13 residues. From germline, CDR1 is SNHLY and CDR2 FYNNEI. CDR3 sequence reads: CATTHPGGETQYF. CDR3 nucleotides: TGTGCCACCACACACCCCGGGGGAGAGACCCAGTACTTC.

There are a few counts of this clone. The rearrangement joins TRBV7-2 to TRBJ2-7; D ambiguous. Trimming cost V 1 base and J 1 base, with 8 bases left between them. The CDR3 is 14 residues long. Germline lookup yields CDR1 SGHTA and CDR2 FQGNSA. CDR3 protein: CASSLEGLSYEQYF. Written as DNA, the CDR3 is TGTGCCAGCAGCTTAGAAGGGCTGTCCTACGAGCAGTACTTC.

The gene calls are TRBV5-1 and TRBJ1-1; D is unresolved. V lost 3 bases to trimming and J lost 4 bases, with 10 bases between them. CDR1 and CDR2 (germline): SGHRS, YFSETQ. CDR3 length equals 13 residues. The CDR3 sequence: CASSSAVFTEAFF. The CDR3 coding sequence is TGCGCCAGCAGCTCGGCAGTCTTCACTGAAGCTTTCTTT.

On this clone: Other DNA sequences in this sample translate to the same CDR3. The chain carries TRBV5-4 and TRBJ2-5; D may be TRBD1 or TRBD2 (5 bases each). The CDR3 extends over 15 amino acids. The V end was cut by 4 bases, the J end by 0 bases, with 13 bases between. Germline values: CDR1 SGHNT, CDR2 YYREEE (reference sequence). CDR3 bases: TGTGCCAGCAGCCCTCCACGGGGCCACCAAGAGACCCAGTACTTC. Translating it yields CASSPPRGHQETQYF.

The V and J genes are TRBV28 and TRBJ2-7, with 10 bases that match TRBD2. This CDR3 spans 15 amino acids. J lost 2 bases, V lost 6 bases, and 7 bases had no gene match. Germline values: CDR1 MDHEN, CDR2 SYDVKM. The CDR3, as DNA: TGTGCCAGCAGCTCTAGCGGGGGAGGCCCCTACGAGCAGTACTTC. This translates into CASSSSGGGPYEQYF.

The rearrangement links TRBV7-3 to TRBJ2-7; TRBD2 might be the D (6 bases). The ends were cut back, 5 bases at V and 6 bases at J, with 23 bases in the middle. Germline V gene lookup returns CDR1 SGHTA and CDR2 FQGTGA. The CDR3 length is 16 residues. CDR3 in amino acids: CASSPQSGARGSEQYF. In nucleotides, the CDR3 is TGTGCCAGCAGCCCGCAGTCGGGAGCACGGGGGAGCGAGCAGTACTTC.

This clone has just a few counts. The chain has TRBV5-4 and TRBJ1-5; no definite D call. The germline V gene has CDR1 SGHNT and CDR2 YYREEE (reference sequence). The CDR3 contains 15 residues. The V gene lost 3 bases and the J gene lost 1 base, with 11 bases spanning the gap. In nucleotides, the CDR3 is TGTGCCAGCAGCTCCGACGCAGCAAGCAATCAGCCCCAGCATTTT. Amino acid sequence: CASSSDAASNQPQHF.

This clone was seen a handful of times. The chain joins TRBV4-2 to TRBJ2-1; D uncertain. V dropped 1 base and J dropped 6 bases, with 13 bases sitting between them. The CDR3 totals 15 residues. Germline CDR1 and CDR2: LGHNA and YNFKEQ. In DNA form, the CDR3 reads TGTGCCAGCAGCCAAGCGGAGTTTTTCGGCAATGAGCAGTTCTTC. Translation: CASSQAEFFGNEQFF.

V is TRBV5-6 and J is TRBJ2-1; no firm D call. V shed 2 bases and J shed 8 bases, with 11 bases lying between them. From germline, CDR1 is SGHDT and CDR2 YYEEEE. The CDR3 length is 13 residues. CDR3 coding DNA: TGTGCCAGCAGCTTAGTGGTCTATCATGAGCAGTTCTTC. This sequence encodes CASSLVVYHEQFF.

This sequence joins TRBV19 and TRBJ1-5, with D tentatively TRBD1 (6 bases). Trimming pared 5 bases from V and 0 bases from J, leaving 17 bases between. The CDR3 contains 17 residues. Germline CDR1 reads LNHDA; CDR2 reads SQIVND (reference sequence). CDR3 loop: CASSRRQAAYSNQPQHF. CDR3 coding DNA: TGTGCCAGTAGTCGTCGACAGGCAGCTTATAGCAATCAGCCCCAGCATTTT.

This clone was detected a few times. The genes are TRBV28 and TRBJ2-3, with a tentative D call TRBD2 (5 bases). The CDR3 has 15 residues. Germline CDR1 and CDR2: MDHEN and SYDVKM. With 2 bases removed from V and 3 bases from J, the gap between germline ends came to 12 bases. DNA for the CDR3: TGTGCCAGCAGTTTACTTCTTGGGAGTACAGATACGCAGTATTTT. This gives the protein CASSLLLGSTDTQYF.

This clone has more than one count but fewer than ten. V usage is TRBV9 and J usage is TRBJ2-1; TRBD2 matches 15 bases. Trimming removed 0 bases from V and 7 bases from J; junction bases left unmatched: 8. CDR3 length: 18 residues. Germline V gene sequence: CDR1 SGDLS, CDR2 YYNGEE. CDR3 loop: CASSVGGTSGRRGNEQFF. DNA of the CDR3: TGTGCCAGCAGCGTAGGGGGGACTAGCGGGAGGAGGGGAAATGAGCAGTTCTTC.

The chain links TRBV28 to TRBJ2-5; D not certain. Germline V gene sequence: CDR1 MDHEN, CDR2 SYDVKM. The V gene lost 7 bases and the J gene lost 2 bases, with 8 bases spanning the gap. This CDR3 spans 12 amino acids. Here the CDR3 DNA reads TGTGCCAGCAAGCAGAGTCAAGAGACCCAGTACTTC. Translation gives CASKQSQETQYF.

V gene TRBV19 combines with J gene TRBJ2-5, with D uncertain. The end of the DNA fits TRBJ2-7 better, so the J call may be wrong. This CDR3 region has 12 residues. Germline loops: CDR1 LNHDA, CDR2 SQIVND (reference sequence). The CDR3 region is CASSPRWDEQYF. DNA for the CDR3: TGTGCCAGTAGCCCCAGGTGGGACGAGCAGTACTTC.

A few counts support this clone. The rearrangement links TRBV4-1 to TRBJ2-7; possibly TRBD1 or TRBD2 for D (5 bases each). The V gene's germline CDR1 is MGHRA and CDR2 YSYEKL. The V end lost 1 base, the J end lost 6 bases, and 10 bases lay between the germline ends. The CDR3 sequence is 13 residues long. As DNA, the CDR3 is TGCGCCAGCAGCCAAGGCAGGGACGGCGAGCAGTACTTC. Protein product: CASSQGRDGEQYF.

The chain recombines TRBV10-3 with TRBJ2-1, with no clear D. V was clipped by 7 bases and J by 5 bases, with 15 bases between them. CDR1 is ENHRY and CDR2 is SYGVKD in the germline V gene. The CDR3 is made up of 14 amino acids. The chain's CDR3 is CAITKWSGDNEQFF. The CDR3 DNA follows: TGTGCCATCACCAAGTGGTCAGGAGACAATGAGCAGTTCTTC.

This clone was found a few times. The rearrangement links TRBV29-1 to TRBJ1-1; D perhaps matches TRBD1 (6 bases). Germline assignment: CDR1 SQVTM and CDR2 ANQGSEA. CDR3 length: 12 residues. V was trimmed by 6 bases and J by 3 bases, leaving 11 bases between them. The CDR3 loop is CSVRRGYTEAFF. CDR3 nucleotide sequence: TGCAGCGTCCGCAGGGGATACACTGAAGCTTTCTTT. Combining the CDR3 with reference TRBV29-1 and TRBJ1-1 gives the whole variable domain SAVISQKPSRDICQRGTSLTIQCQVDSQVTMMFWYRQQPGQSLTLIATANQGSEATYESGFVIDKFPISRPNLTFSTLTVSNMSPEDSSIYLCSVRRGYTEAFFGQGTRLTVV.